The 2 T cell receptor beta chains given below trace back to one sample, sequenced in a study of shared T cell receptors in the human thymus. The method was immunoSEQ multiplex PCR; TCRdb's version includes in-frame clones alone and lacks a portion of them. The profile covers hundreds of thousands of clones, with around 89% appearing a single time and 0.0095% to 0.013% taken by the ten largest. The same data also went into a second study, on human thymus T cells.

The sequenced sample was thymocytes. These receptors originate from a boy younger than two with a congenital heart defect.

V usage is TRBV6-1 and J usage is TRBJ1-1, with TRBD1 identical over 7 bases. This CDR3 spans 14 amino acids. Trimming took 1 base from V and 10 from J; bases not matched to a gene: 9. CDR1 MNHNS and CDR2 SASEGT come from the germline V gene. The CDR3 region is CASSEDRGLEGAFF. The CDR3, as DNA: TGTGCCAGCAGTGAAGACAGGGGCTTGGAAGGAGCTTTCTTT.

In nucleotides, the CDR3 is TGCAGCGTTGAGCCAGGGCGGGGCGAGCAGTACTTC. Amino acid sequence: CSVEPGRGEQYF. This rearrangement joins TRBV29-1 to TRBJ2-7, with a tentative D call TRBD2 (6 bases). Deletions cut 3 bases from V and 6 bases from J, with 12 bases between. Germline values: CDR1 SQVTM, CDR2 ANQGSEA. This CDR3 comprises 12 residues.